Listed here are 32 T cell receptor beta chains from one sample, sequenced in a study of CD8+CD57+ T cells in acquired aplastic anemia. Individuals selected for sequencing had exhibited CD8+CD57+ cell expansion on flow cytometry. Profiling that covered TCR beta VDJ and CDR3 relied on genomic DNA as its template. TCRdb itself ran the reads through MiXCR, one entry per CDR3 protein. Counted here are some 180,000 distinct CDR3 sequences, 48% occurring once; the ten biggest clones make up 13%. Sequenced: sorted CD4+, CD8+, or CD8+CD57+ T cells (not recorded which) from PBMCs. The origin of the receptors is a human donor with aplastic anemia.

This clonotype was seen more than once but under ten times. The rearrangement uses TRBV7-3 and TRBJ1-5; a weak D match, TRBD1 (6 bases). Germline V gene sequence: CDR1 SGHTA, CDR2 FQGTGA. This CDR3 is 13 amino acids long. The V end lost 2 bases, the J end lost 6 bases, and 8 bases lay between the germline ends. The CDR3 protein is CASSLRGGQPQHF. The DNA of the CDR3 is TGTGCCAGCAGCTTACGAGGGGGTCAGCCCCAGCATTTT. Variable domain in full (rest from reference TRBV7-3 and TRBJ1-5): GAGVSQTPSNKVTEKGKYVELRCDPISGHTALYWYRQSLGQGPEFLIYFQGTGAADDSGLPNDRFFAVRPEGSVSTLKIQRTERGDSAVYLCASSLRGGQPQHFGDGTRLSIL.

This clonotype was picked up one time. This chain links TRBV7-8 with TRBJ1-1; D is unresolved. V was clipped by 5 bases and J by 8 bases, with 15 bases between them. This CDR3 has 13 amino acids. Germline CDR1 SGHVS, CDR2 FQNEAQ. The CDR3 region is CASSSRFQREAFF. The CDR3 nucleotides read TGTGCCAGCAGCAGCCGTTTTCAGAGAGAAGCTTTCTTT.

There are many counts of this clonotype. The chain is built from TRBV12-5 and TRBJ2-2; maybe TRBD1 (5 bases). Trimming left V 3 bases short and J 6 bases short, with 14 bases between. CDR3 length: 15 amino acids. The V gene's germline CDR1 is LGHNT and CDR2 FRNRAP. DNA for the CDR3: TGTGCTAGTGGTTTTATCGGACAAGCAGCCGGGGAGCTGTTTTTT. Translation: CASGFIGQAAGELFF.

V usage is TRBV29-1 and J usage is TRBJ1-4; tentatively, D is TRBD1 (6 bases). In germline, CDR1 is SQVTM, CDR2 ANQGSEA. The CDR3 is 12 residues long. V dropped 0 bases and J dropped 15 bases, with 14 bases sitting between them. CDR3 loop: CSVEESEGEVFF. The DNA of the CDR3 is TGCAGCGTTGAAGAATCCGAGGGGGAGGTGTTTTTT.

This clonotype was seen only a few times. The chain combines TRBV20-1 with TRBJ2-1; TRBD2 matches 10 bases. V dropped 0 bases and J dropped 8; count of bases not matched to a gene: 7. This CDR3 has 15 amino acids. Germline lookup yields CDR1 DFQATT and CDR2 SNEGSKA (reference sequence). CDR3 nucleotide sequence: TGCAGTGCTAGAGATCGGGCTAGCGGGAGCGATGAGCAGTTCTTC. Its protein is CSARDRASGSDEQFF.

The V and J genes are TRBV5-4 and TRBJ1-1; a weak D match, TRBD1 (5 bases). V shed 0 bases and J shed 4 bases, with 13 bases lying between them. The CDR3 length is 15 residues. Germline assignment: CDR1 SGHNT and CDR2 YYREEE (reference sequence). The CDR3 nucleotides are TGTGCCAGCAGCTTGGACGTACGGGGGACCACTGAAGCTTTCTTT. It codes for CASSLDVRGTTEAFF.

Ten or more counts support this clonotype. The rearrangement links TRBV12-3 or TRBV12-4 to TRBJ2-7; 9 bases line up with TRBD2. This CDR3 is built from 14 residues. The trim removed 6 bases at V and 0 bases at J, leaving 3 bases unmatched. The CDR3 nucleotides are TGTGCCAGCAGAGTAGCGGGGGCCTCCTACGAGCAGTACTTC. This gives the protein CASRVAGASYEQYF.

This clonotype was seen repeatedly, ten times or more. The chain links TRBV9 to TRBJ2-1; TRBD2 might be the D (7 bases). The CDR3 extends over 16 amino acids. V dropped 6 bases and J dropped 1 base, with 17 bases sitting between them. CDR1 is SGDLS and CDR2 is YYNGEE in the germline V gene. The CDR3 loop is CASTSEGGWSYNEQFF. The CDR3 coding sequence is TGTGCCAGCACCTCAGAGGGGGGGTGGTCCTACAATGAGCAGTTCTTC.

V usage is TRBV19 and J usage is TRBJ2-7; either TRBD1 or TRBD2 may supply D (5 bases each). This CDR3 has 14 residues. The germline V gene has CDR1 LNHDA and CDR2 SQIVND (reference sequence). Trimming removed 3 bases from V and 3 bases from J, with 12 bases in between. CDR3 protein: CASSIWGSNYEQYF. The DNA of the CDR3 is TGTGCCAGTAGTATCTGGGGGAGCAACTACGAGCAGTACTTC.

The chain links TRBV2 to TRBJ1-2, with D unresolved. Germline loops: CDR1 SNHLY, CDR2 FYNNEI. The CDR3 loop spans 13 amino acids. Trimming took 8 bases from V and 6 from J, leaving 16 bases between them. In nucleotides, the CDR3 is TGTGCCAGCCATAAAGGGTTTTCGGATGGCTACACCTTC. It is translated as CASHKGFSDGYTF.

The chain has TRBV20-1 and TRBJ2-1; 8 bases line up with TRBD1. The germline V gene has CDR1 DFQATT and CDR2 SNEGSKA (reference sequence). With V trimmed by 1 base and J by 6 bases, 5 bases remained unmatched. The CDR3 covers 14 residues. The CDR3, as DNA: TGCAGTGCTAGAGGGACAGGGCCTATCAATGAGCAGTTCTTC. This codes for CSARGTGPINEQFF.

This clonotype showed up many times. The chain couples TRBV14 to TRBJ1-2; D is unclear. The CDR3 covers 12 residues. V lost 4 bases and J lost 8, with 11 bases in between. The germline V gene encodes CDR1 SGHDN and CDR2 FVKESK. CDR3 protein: CASSRASEGYTF. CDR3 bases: TGTGCCAGCAGCCGGGCCTCCGAGGGCTACACCTTC.

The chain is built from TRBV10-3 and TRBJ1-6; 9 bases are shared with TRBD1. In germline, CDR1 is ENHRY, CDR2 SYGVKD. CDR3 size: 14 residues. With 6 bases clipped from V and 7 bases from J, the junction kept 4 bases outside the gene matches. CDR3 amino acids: CAISGTGNNSPLHF. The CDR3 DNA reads TGTGCCATCAGCGGGACAGGGAACAATTCACCCCTCCACTTT.

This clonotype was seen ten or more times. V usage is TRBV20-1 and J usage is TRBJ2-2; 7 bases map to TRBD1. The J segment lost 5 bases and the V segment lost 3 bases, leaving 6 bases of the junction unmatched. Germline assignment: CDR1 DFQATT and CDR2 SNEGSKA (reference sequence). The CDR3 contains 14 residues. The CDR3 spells CSASGQGVTGELFF. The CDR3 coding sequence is TGCAGTGCTAGTGGTCAGGGGGTTACCGGGGAGCTGTTTTTT.

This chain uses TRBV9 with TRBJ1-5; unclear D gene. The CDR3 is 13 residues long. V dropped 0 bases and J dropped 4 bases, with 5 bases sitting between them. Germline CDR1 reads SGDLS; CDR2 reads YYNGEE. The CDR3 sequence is CASSVGENQPQHF. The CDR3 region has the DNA TGTGCCAGCAGCGTAGGGGAGAATCAGCCCCAGCATTTT.

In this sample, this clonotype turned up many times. The CDR3 loop reads CASSEMAASGGHEQFF. The CDR3 DNA reads as TGTGCCAGCAGTGAGATGGCGGCTAGCGGGGGACATGAGCAGTTCTTC. The chain has TRBV6-4 and TRBJ2-1; 10 bases match TRBD2. Germline CDR1 MRHNA, CDR2 SNTAGT. CDR3 length: 16 residues. V shed 3 bases and J 8 bases; nucleotides not matched to a gene: 10.

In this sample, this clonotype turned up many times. CDR3 DNA: TGTGCCAGTAGTGTGGGGGGCGGCCCAGATACGCAGTATTTT. Protein sequence: CASSVGGGPDTQYF. The chain uses TRBV19 and TRBJ2-3; D is tentatively TRBD1 or TRBD2 (6 bases each). In germline, CDR1 is LNHDA, CDR2 SQIVND (reference sequence). The CDR3 sequence is 14 residues long. Deletions cut 5 bases from V and 4 bases from J, with 13 bases between.

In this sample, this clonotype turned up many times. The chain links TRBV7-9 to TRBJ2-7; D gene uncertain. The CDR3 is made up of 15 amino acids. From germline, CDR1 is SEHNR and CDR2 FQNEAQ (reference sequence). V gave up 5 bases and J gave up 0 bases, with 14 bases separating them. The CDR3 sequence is CASSQAPRSSYEQYF. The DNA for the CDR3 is TGTGCCAGCAGCCAAGCCCCCCGTAGCTCCTACGAGCAGTACTTC.

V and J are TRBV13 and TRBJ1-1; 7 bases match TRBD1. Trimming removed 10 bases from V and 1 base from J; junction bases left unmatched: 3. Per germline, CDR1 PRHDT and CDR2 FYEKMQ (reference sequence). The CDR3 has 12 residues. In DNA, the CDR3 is TGTGCCACGGGGACAGAGAACACTGAAGCTTTCTTT. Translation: CATGTENTEAFF.

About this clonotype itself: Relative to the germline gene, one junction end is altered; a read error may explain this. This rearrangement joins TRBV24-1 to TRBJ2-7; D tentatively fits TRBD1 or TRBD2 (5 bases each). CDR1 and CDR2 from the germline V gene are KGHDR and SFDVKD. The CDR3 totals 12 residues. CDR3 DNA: TGTGCCACCAGTGATTATTGGGACGAGAAGTACTTC. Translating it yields CATSDYWDEKYF.

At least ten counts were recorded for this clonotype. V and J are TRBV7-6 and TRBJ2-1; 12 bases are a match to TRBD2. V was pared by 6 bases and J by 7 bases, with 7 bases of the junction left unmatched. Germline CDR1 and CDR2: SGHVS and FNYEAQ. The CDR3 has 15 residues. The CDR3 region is CASRPSGGAGNEQFF. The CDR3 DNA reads TGTGCCAGCAGGCCTAGCGGGGGGGCAGGGAATGAGCAGTTCTTC.

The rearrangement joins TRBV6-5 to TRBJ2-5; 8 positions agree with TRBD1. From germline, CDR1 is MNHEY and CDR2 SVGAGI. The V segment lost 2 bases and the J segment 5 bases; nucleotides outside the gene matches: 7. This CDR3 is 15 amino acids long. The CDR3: CASSYGRGHRETQYF. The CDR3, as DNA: TGTGCCAGCAGTTACGGCAGGGGGCACCGGGAGACCCAGTACTTC.

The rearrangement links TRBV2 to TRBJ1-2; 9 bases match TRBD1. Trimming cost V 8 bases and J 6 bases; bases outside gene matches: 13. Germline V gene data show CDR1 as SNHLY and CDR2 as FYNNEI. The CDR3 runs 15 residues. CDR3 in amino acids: CASSLRTGEVDGYTF. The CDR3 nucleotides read TGTGCCAGCTCACTACGGACAGGGGAGGTTGATGGCTACACCTTC.

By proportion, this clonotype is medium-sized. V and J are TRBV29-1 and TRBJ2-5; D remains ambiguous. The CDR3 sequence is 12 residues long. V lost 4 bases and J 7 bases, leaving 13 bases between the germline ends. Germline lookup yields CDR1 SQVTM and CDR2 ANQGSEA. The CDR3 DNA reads TGCAGCGTTGCTAAAGCCGGCGGGACCCAGTACTTC. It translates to CSVAKAGGTQYF.

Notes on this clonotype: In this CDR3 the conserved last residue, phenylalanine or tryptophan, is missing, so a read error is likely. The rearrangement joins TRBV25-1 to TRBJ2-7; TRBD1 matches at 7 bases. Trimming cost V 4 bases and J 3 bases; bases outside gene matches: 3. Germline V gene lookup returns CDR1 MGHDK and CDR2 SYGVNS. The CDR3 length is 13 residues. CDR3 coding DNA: TGTGCCAGCAGTGGAGGGACAGTCTACGAGCAGTACCTC. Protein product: CASSGGTVYEQYL.

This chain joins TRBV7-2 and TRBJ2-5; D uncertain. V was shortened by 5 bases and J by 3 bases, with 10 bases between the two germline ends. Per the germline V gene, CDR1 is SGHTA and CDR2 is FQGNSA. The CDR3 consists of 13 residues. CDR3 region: CASSQVPKETQYF. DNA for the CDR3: TGTGCCAGCAGCCAAGTCCCAAAAGAGACCCAGTACTTC.

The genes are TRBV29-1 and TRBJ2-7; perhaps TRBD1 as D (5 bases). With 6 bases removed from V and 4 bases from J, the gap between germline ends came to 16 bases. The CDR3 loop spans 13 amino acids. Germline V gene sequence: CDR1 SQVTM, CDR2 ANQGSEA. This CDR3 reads CSVDPSSGYEQYF. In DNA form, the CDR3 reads TGCAGCGTCGACCCGTCGTCAGGGTACGAGCAGTACTTC.

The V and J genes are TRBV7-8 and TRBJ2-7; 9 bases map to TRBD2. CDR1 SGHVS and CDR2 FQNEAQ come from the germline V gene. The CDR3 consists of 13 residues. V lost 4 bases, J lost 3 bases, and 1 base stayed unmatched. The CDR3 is CASSSTSGYEQYF. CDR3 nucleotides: TGTGCCAGCAGCTCGACTAGCGGCTACGAGCAGTACTTC.

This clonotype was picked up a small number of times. CDR3 residues: CASRGTGGAANTIYF. The CDR3 region has the DNA TGTGCCAGCAGGGGGACAGGGGGCGCGGCAAACACCATATATTTT. The V call is TRBV2, the J call TRBJ1-3, with TRBD1 matching over 12 bases. The germline CDR1 and CDR2 sequences are SNHLY and FYNNEI. V shed 6 bases, J shed 6 bases, and the junction held 6 bases outside the gene matches. The CDR3 is 15 residues long.

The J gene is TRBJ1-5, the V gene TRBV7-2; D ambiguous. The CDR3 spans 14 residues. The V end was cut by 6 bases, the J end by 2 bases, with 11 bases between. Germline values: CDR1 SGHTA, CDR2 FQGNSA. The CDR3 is CASSLSIGNQPQHF. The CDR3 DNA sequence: TGTGCCAGCAGTCTTTCTATCGGCAATCAGCCCCAGCATTTT.

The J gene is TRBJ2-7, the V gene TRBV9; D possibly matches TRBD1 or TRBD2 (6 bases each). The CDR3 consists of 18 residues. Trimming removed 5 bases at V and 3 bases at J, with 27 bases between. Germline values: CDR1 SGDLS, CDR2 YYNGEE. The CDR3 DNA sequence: TGTGCCAGCAGTCCTGCTGACCCTTGGGGGGCAGGCGGCTACGAGCAGTACTTC. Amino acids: CASSPADPWGAGGYEQYF.

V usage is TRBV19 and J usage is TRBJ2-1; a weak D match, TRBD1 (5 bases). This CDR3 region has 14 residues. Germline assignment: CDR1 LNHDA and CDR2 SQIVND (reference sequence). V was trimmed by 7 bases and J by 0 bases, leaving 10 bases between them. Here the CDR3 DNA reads TGTGCCAGTAATGACAGAAGCTCCTACAATGAGCAGTTCTTC. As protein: CASNDRSSYNEQFF.